Listed below are T cell receptor beta chains from one sample, sequenced in a study of response to subunit inactivated influenza vaccine. In TCRdb, the RT-PCR reads were re-called with MiXCR into one record per CDR3 protein. Of roughly 500,000 distinct CDR3 sequences listed, 16% are singletons. Specimen: CD4+ T cells sorted from PBMCs, collected around 25 months after vaccination. Receptor source: a man in his fifties or sixties who received an inactivated influenza vaccine. CDR3s include the opening cysteine and the closing phenylalanine or tryptophan. The D gene is left open where the match is weak. The size entry is marked missing in some rows and otherwise reads once, few, many or a size class.

TRBV11-2,few,TRBD2,15,TRBJ2-7,CASSLNTGGPYEQYF,TGTGCCAGCAGCTTAAATACGGGGGGGCCCTACGAGCAGTACTTC
TRBV6-2/TRBV6-3,-,-,19,TRBJ2-7,CASSYSTAFLAVTTYEQYF,TGTGCCAGCAGTTACTCGACGGCCTTTCTTGCGGTCACTACCTACGAGCAGTACTTC
TRBV6-1,few,TRBD1,16,TRBJ1-2,CASSEGSGTVNYGYTF,TGTGCCAGCAGTGAAGGTTCCGGGACAGTTAACTATGGCTACACCTTC
TRBV6-1,-,-,13,TRBJ2-7,CASRQDLSYEQYF,TGTGCCAGCAGGCAGGACCTTTCCTACGAGCAGTACTTC
TRBV12-3/TRBV12-4,-,-,15,TRBJ2-5,CASRTGLTGRETQYF,TGTGCCAGCAGAACGGGTCTAACAGGACGAGAGACCCAGTACTTC
TRBV20-1,-,-,15,TRBJ1-6,CSARVGAGGGSPLHF,TGCAGTGCTAGAGTAGGGGCCGGCGGGGGATCACCCCTCCACTTT
TRBV7-8,few,-,12,TRBJ2-7,CASSNREYEQYF,TGTGCCAGCAGCAACCGCGAATACGAGCAGTACTTC
TRBV7-6,-,-,17,TRBJ2-2,CASSPNTRGANTGELFF,TGTGCCAGCAGCCCCAACACGCGTGGAGCGAACACCGGGGAGCTGTTTTTT
TRBV28,few,-,12,TRBJ1-1,CASRSRAGAAFF,TGTGCCAGCCGTAGTCGGGCGGGGGCTGCTTTCTTT
TRBV5-1,-,-,13,TRBJ2-7,CASSLRTAVEQYF,TGCGCCAGCAGCTTGAGAACAGCTGTCGAGCAGTACTTC
TRBV10-3,-,-,12,TRBJ2-3,CATLGGTDTQYF,TGTGCCACCCTGGGGGGAACAGATACGCAGTATTTT
TRBV6-2/TRBV6-3,-,TRBD2,18,TRBJ2-7,CASSLPTSGRASTYEQYF,TGTGCCAGCTCTCTTCCGACTAGCGGGAGGGCATCAACCTACGAGCAGTACTTC
TRBV20-1,-,-,14,TRBJ1-4,CSAKRDQGIEKLFF,TGCAGTGCTAAACGGGATCAGGGGATTGAAAAACTGTTTTTT
TRBV20-1,-,TRBD2,13,TRBJ2-7,CSADGGSSYEQYF,TGCAGTGCTGACGGGGGGTCCTCCTACGAGCAGTACTTC
TRBV4-3,few,-,15,TRBJ1-2,CASSRGKTENYGYTF,TGCGCCAGCAGCCGCGGGAAGACGGAGAACTATGGCTACACCTTC
TRBV5-1,many,TRBD1,14,TRBJ1-6,CASSLGTADSPLHF,TGCGCCAGCAGCTTAGGGACAGCGGATTCACCCCTCCACTTT
TRBV20-1,-,-,14,TRBJ2-1,CSARVGPPVGEQFF,TGCAGTGCTAGAGTGGGTCCCCCGGTGGGTGAGCAGTTCTTC
TRBV30,-,-,15,TRBJ1-1,CAWSPGGTVNTEAFF,TGTGCCTGGAGCCCAGGCGGGACGGTGAACACTGAAGCTTTCTTT